These 16 T cell receptor beta chains were sequenced from one sample in a study of blood T cell repertoires in COVID-19. TCRdb's copy holds only in-frame clones and misses some; the assay was immunoSEQ multiplex PCR. The sample yields fewer than 300,000 clones, almost 85% seen once. Input material: peripheral blood. The origin of the receptors is a middle-aged man with active or convalescent COVID-19.

The chain couples TRBV9 to TRBJ2-1, with 7 positions matching TRBD2. The V gene's germline CDR1 is SGDLS and CDR2 YYNGEE. This CDR3 contains 15 residues. V dropped 3 bases and J dropped 6; count of bases not matched to a gene: 9. CDR3 residues: CASSDSAGFGNEQFF. The DNA for the CDR3 is TGTGCCAGCAGCGACTCAGCGGGATTCGGCAATGAGCAGTTCTTC.

The rearrangement uses TRBV11-2 and TRBJ1-1; TRBD1 is a possible D gene (5 bases). The V end lost 7 bases, the J end lost 0 bases, and 15 bases lay between the germline ends. The CDR3 is 15 residues long. Germline lookup yields CDR1 SGHAT and CDR2 FQNNGV. The CDR3 region is CASTQLVGVNTEAFF. In DNA form, the CDR3 reads TGTGCCAGCACCCAATTGGTAGGGGTGAACACTGAAGCTTTCTTT.

This clone was picked up a small number of times. The genes are TRBV23-1 and TRBJ2-5; a weak D match, TRBD1 (6 bases). TRBV23-1 is recorded as an ORF, its role being uncertain. The CDR3 has 15 residues. Trimming cost V 6 bases and J 4 bases, with 18 bases left between them. The CDR3 nucleotides read TGCGCCAGCAGATCAGCCAGGGGCCCCAGAGAGACCCAGTACTTC. Translated: CASRSARGPRETQYF.

The table lists this clone with a count of one. Here the CDR3 reads CASSPGDRPGLNTEAFF. The CDR3 coding sequence is TGTGCCAGCAGCCCCGGAGACAGGCCCGGCCTGAACACTGAAGCTTTCTTT. V is TRBV5-4 and J is TRBJ1-1, with D possibly TRBD1 on 6 matching bases. Germline loops: CDR1 SGHNT, CDR2 YYREEE (reference sequence). The CDR3 spans 17 residues. The V end was cut by 4 bases, the J end by 0 bases, with 19 bases between.

The chain is built from TRBV4-1 and TRBJ1-2, with D unclear. The V and J ends lost 0 bases and 3 bases respectively, with 17 bases between them. CDR3 length: 17 amino acids. Germline values: CDR1 MGHRA, CDR2 YSYEKL. The CDR3: CASSQDLLSGSYYGYTF. In DNA form, the CDR3 reads TGCGCCAGCAGCCAAGATCTCCTGAGCGGATCTTACTATGGCTACACCTTC.

This clone occurred once. The rearrangement uses TRBV9 and TRBJ2-5, with 8 nucleotides matching TRBD2. V was clipped by 0 bases and J by 5 bases; unmatched bases: 6. This CDR3 comprises 15 residues. Germline V gene lookup returns CDR1 SGDLS and CDR2 YYNGEE. Written as DNA, the CDR3 is TGTGCCAGCAGCGTAGGGACTAGCATGAGGGAGACCCAGTACTTC. It yields the protein CASSVGTSMRETQYF.

In this sample, this clone turned up once. The CDR3 DNA reads as TGTGCCACCAGTCCGCGGGATAACACAGATACGCAGTATTTT. Translated: CATSPRDNTDTQYF. The chain has TRBV24-1 and TRBJ2-3; D perhaps matches TRBD2 (6 bases). Between the trimmed V and J ends, which lost 6 bases and 2 bases, there was a span of 11 bases. This CDR3 is 14 amino acids long. Germline assignment: CDR1 KGHDR and CDR2 SFDVKD.

This chain joins TRBV5-1 and TRBJ2-2, with D tentatively TRBD1 (6 bases). CDR1 SGHRS and CDR2 YFSETQ come from the germline V gene. This CDR3 comprises 15 residues. With 4 bases removed from V and 6 bases from J, the gap between germline ends came to 16 bases. CDR3 sequence (DNA): TGCGCCAGCAGCCTCCCGACAGGACATGCCGGGGAGCTGTTTTTT. It yields the protein CASSLPTGHAGELFF. The full variable domain, completed using reference TRBV5-1 and TRBJ2-2, is KAGVTQTPRYLIKTRGQQVTLSCSPISGHRSVSWYQQTPGQGLQFLFEYFSETQRNKGNFPGRFSGRQFSNSRSEMNVSTLELGDSALYLCASSLPTGHAGELFFGEGSRLTVL.

The chain links TRBV19 to TRBJ2-3, with 10 bases identical to TRBD2. The CDR3 runs 17 residues. J gave up 4 bases and V 3 bases, and 10 bases lay outside the gene matches. Germline lookup yields CDR1 LNHDA and CDR2 SQIVND (reference sequence). The CDR3 sequence: CASSISLAGVRADTQYF. The CDR3 bases are TGTGCCAGTAGTATCTCGCTAGCGGGAGTAAGGGCAGATACGCAGTATTTT.

V gene TRBV10-3 combines with J gene TRBJ2-1, with 10 nucleotides matching TRBD2. The CDR3 consists of 15 residues. Per germline, CDR1 ENHRY and CDR2 SYGVKD. V lost 6 bases, J lost 6 bases, and 8 bases stayed unmatched. The CDR3 here is CAIRRAGGPGNEQFF. The DNA for the CDR3 is TGTGCCATCAGAAGAGCGGGAGGGCCAGGCAATGAGCAGTTCTTC.

The chain carries TRBV5-1 and TRBJ1-1; 8 positions match TRBD1. V lost 6 bases and J lost 5; bases outside the gene matches: 9. The CDR3 covers 14 residues. Germline V lookup: CDR1 SGHRS, CDR2 YFSETQ. In DNA, the CDR3 is TGCGCCAGCAATGAGGACAGGGTAAGGACTGAAGCTTTCTTT. It is translated as CASNEDRVRTEAFF.

The V gene is TRBV27, the J gene TRBJ1-1; weak D call: TRBD1 (5 bases). V shed 5 bases and J shed 3 bases, with 16 bases lying between them. Germline CDR1 MNHEY, CDR2 SMNVEV (reference sequence). This CDR3 has 15 residues. This CDR3 reads CASSRTGIQDTEAFF. The DNA for the CDR3 is TGTGCCAGCAGTCGCACAGGTATACAAGACACTGAAGCTTTCTTT.

This chain links TRBV28 with TRBJ2-5, with no clear D. Germline lookup yields CDR1 MDHEN and CDR2 SYDVKM. The V gene lost 6 bases and the J gene lost 5 bases, with 10 bases spanning the gap. This CDR3 has 12 residues. CDR3 sequence reads: CASRTAGETQYF. The CDR3 DNA reads TGTGCCAGCAGAACCGCCGGGGAGACCCAGTACTTC.

This rearrangement joins TRBV7-9 to TRBJ2-5; 7 bases line up with TRBD2. There are 16 residues in the CDR3. CDR1 is SEHNR and CDR2 is FQNEAQ in the germline V gene (reference sequence). Trimming at V came to 5 bases and at J to 2 bases, leaving 11 bases not matched to a gene. The CDR3 DNA sequence: TGTGCCAGCAGCCCCGGAGCCAGCGGGGTTCAAGAGACCCAGTACTTC. Encoded protein: CASSPGASGVQETQYF.

The CDR3 protein is CASRSARVLQETQYF. CDR3 sequence (DNA): TGTGCCAGCAGATCAGCCAGGGTCCTCCAAGAGACCCAGTACTTC. The chain combines TRBV2 with TRBJ2-5, with a possible D match to TRBD1 (5 bases). Germline V CDR1 and CDR2: SNHLY, FYNNEI. Between the trimmed V and J ends, which lost 6 bases and 1 base, there was a span of 15 bases. CDR3 length: 15 amino acids.

A single count supports this clone. The chain uses TRBV28 and TRBJ2-7; 9 bases line up with TRBD2. Per germline, CDR1 MDHEN and CDR2 SYDVKM. The CDR3 length is 16 residues. The V and J ends lost 8 bases and 2 bases, in that order; junction bases with no gene match: 13. For the CDR3, the DNA is TGTGCCAGCCTCGGGATACGGACTAGCGCCGCCTACGAGCAGTACTTC. Translated, it gives CASLGIRTSAAYEQYF. The entire variable domain, with the rest obtained from reference TRBV28 and TRBJ2-7, is as follows: DVKVTQSSRYLVKRTGEKVFLECVQDMDHENMFWYRQDPGLGLRLIYFSYDVKMKEKGDIPEGYSVSREKKERFSLILESASTNQTSMYLCASLGIRTSAAYEQYFGPGTRLTVT.